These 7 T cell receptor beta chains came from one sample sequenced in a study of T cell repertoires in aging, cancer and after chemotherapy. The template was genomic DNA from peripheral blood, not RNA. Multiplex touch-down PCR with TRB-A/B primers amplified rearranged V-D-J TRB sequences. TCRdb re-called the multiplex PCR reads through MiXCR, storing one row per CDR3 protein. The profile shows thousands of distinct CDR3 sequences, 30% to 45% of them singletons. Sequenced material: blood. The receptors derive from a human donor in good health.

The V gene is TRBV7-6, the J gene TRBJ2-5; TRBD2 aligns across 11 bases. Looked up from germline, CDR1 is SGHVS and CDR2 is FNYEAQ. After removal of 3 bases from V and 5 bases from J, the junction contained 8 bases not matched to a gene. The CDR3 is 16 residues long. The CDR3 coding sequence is TGTGCCAGCAGCTTTCTTAGCGGGAGGGCCGGGGAGACCCAGTACTTC. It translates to CASSFLSGRAGETQYF.

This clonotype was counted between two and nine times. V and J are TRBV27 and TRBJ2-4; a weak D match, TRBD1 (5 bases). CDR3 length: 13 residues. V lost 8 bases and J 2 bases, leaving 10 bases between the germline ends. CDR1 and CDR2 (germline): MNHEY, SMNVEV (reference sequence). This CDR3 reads CASAKGTKNIQYF. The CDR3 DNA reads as TGTGCCAGCGCGAAGGGGACCAAAAACATTCAGTACTTC.

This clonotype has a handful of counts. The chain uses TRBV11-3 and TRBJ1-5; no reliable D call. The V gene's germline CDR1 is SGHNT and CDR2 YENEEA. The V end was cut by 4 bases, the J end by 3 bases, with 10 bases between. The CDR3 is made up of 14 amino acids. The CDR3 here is CASSSIDNNQPQHF. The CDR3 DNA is TGTGCCAGCAGCTCAATTGACAACAATCAGCCCCAGCATTTT.

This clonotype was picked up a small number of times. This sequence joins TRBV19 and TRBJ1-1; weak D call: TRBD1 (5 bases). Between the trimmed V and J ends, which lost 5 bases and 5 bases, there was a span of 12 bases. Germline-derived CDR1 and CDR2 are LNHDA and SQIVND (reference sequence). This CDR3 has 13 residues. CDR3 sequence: CASSVQGRTEAFF. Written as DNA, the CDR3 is TGTGCCAGTAGTGTCCAGGGCAGGACTGAAGCTTTCTTT.

This chain's CDR3 is CAWRKGQGTEAFF. CDR3 bases: TGTGCCTGGAGAAAAGGGCAGGGAACTGAAGCTTTCTTT. The chain links TRBV30 to TRBJ1-1; a possible D gene is TRBD1 (5 bases). The CDR3 covers 13 residues. Germline V CDR1 and CDR2: GTSNPN, SVGIG (reference sequence). Trimming took 3 bases from V and 5 from J, leaving 13 bases between them.

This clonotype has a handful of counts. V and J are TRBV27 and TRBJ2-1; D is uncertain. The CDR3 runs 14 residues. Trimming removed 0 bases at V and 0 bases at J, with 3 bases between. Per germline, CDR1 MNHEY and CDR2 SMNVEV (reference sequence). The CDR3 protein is CASSLSGSYNEQFF. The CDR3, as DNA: TGTGCCAGCAGTTTATCGGGCTCCTACAATGAGCAGTTCTTC.

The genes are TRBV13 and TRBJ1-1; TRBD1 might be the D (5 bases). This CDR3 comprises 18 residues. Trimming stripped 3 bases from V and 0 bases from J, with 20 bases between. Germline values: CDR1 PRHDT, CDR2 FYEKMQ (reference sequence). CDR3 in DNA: TGTGCCAGCAGCTTTCGAATACCCTTGACGGGGCTGAACACTGAAGCTTTCTTT. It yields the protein CASSFRIPLTGLNTEAFF.